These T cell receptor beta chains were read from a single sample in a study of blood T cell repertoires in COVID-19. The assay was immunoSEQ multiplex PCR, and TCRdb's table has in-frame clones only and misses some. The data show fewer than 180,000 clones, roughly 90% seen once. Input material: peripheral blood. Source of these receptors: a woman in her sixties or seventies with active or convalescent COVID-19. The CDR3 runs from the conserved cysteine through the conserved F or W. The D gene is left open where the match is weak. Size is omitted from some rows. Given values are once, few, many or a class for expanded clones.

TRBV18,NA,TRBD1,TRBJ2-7,CASSRKTGGEQYF,TGTGCCAGCTCCCGAAAGACAGGGGGCGAGCAGTACTTC
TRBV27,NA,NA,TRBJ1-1,CASSSVVGRGSTEAFF,TGTGCCAGCAGTTCTGTCGTCGGGAGGGGGAGCACTGAAGCTTTCTTT
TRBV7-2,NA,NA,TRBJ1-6,CASSGGVGSLFPLHF,TGTGCCAGCAGCGGTGGTGTTGGGAGCCTTTTTCCCCTCCACTTT
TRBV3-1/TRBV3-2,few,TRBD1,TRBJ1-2,CASSQGWGQEGDGYTF,TGTGCCAGCAGCCAAGGATGGGGACAGGAGGGAGATGGCTACACCTTC
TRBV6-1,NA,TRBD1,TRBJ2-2,CASSEQGARSTGELFF,TGTGCCAGCAGTGAGCAGGGGGCGCGGAGCACCGGGGAGCTGTTTTTT
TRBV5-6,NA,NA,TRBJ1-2,CASSPLQAFNYGYTF,TGTGCCAGCAGCCCACTACAGGCCTTTAACTATGGCTACACCTTC
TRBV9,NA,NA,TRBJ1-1,CASGPGGRNTEAFF,TGTGCCAGCGGGCCTGGAGGACGGAACACTGAAGCTTTCTTT
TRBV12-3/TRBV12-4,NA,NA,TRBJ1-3,CASSLQTGNTIYF,TGTGCCAGCAGTTTACAGACTGGAAACACCATATATTTT
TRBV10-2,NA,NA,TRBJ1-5,CASSEQSGVPPQHF,TGCGCCAGCAGTGAGCAATCAGGGGTTCCGCCCCAGCATTTT
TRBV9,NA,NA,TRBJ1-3,CASSGGTSGVAAGNTIYF,TGTGCCAGCAGCGGGGGGACCTCGGGGGTGGCCGCTGGAAACACCATATATTTT
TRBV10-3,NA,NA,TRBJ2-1,CASSGARDNEQFF,TGTGCCTCCAGCGGAGCGCGCGACAATGAGCAGTTCTTC
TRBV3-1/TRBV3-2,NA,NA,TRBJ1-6,CASSPKSEGGSPLHF,TGTGCCAGCAGCCCCAAGAGTGAGGGCGGTTCACCCCTCCACTTT
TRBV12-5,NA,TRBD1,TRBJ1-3,CASGFRDRGRSAGNTIYF,TGTGCTAGTGGTTTCCGGGACAGGGGGCGATCGGCTGGAAACACCATATATTTT
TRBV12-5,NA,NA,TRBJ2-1,CASGLVTDGWDNEQFF,TGTGCTAGTGGTTTGGTAACTGACGGGTGGGACAATGAGCAGTTCTTC
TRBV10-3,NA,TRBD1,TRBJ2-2,CASDPGQGAFGELFF,TGTGCCTCGGATCCGGGACAGGGGGCGTTCGGGGAGCTGTTTTTT
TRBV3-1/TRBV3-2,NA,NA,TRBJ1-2,CASSLGGRYGYTF,TGTGCCAGCAGCCTTGGGGGGAGGTATGGCTACACCTTC
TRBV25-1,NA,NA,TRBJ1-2,CASSEFGTLSHTF,TGTGCCAGCAGTGAATTCGGGACTCTTAGCCACACCTTC
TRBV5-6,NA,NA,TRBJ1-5,CASSKTGSNQPQHF,TGTGCCAGCAGCAAAACAGGTAGCAATCAGCCCCAGCATTTT
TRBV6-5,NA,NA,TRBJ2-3,CASSSGGIHQDTQYF,TGTGCCAGCAGTTCAGGGGGGATCCATCAAGATACGCAGTATTTT
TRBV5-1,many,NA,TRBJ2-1,CASSLNSNNEQFF,TGCGCCAGCAGCTTGAACAGCAACAATGAGCAGTTCTTC
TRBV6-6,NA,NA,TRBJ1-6,CASSPYGGALGKNSPLHF,TGTGCCAGCAGTCCATATGGGGGGGCCCTAGGCAAAAATTCACCCCTCCACTTT
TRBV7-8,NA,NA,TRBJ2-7,CASSPRTGTPYEQYF,TGTGCCAGCAGCCCAAGGACTGGAACCCCCTACGAGCAGTACTTC
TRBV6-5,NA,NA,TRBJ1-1,CASSKQRGTEAFF,TGTGCCAGCAGTAAACAAAGGGGGACTGAAGCTTTCTTT
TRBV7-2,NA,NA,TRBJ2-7,CASSSTPQGEQYF,TGTGCCAGCAGCTCGACGCCTCAGGGCGAGCAGTACTTC
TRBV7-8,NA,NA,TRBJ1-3,CASSPGLAGGNTIYF,TGTGCCAGCAGCCCGGGCCTGGCGGGAGGAAACACCATATATTTT
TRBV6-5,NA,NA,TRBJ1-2,CASSYSTRVNYGYTF,TGTGCCAGCAGTTACTCTACCCGGGTTAACTATGGCTACACCTTC
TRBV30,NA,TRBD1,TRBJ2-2,CAWSPGQSTGELFF,TGTGCCTGGAGCCCGGGACAGTCCACCGGGGAGCTGTTTTTT
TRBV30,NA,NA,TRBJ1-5,CAWSSGNNQPQHF,TGTGCCTGGAGCTCGGGAAACAATCAGCCCCAGCATTTT
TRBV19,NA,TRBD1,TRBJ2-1,CASTTLTGGSEQFF,TGTGCCAGTACCACTTTGACAGGGGGGAGTGAGCAGTTCTTC
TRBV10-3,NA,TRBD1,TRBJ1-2,CAISADEGAGYGYTF,TGTGCCATCAGTGCGGACGAGGGGGCTGGCTATGGCTACACCTTC
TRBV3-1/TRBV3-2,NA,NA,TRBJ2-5,CASSYSDSKETQYF,TGTGCCAGCAGTTATTCGGACAGCAAAGAGACCCAGTACTTC
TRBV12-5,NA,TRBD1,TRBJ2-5,CASGLETLLPGQYPQETQYF,TGTGCTAGTGGTTTGGAAACCCTTCTTCCGGGACAGTATCCCCAAGAGACCCAGTACTTC
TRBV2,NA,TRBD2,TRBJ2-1,CASSERGGLNEQFF,TGTGCCAGCAGTGAACGGGGGGGCCTCAATGAGCAGTTCTTC
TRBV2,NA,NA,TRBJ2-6,CASSRDNPGANVLTF,TGTGCCAGCAGTCGAGACAACCCTGGGGCCAACGTCCTGACTTTC
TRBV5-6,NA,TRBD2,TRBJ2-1,CASTRGGVIYNEQFF,TGTGCCAGCACCCGCGGGGGGGTTATATACAATGAGCAGTTCTTC
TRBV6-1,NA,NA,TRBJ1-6,CASSDGQGNSPLHF,TGTGCCAGCAGTGATGGGCAGGGTAATTCACCCCTCCACTTT